In this sample, the clone carrying this T cell receptor beta chain turned up a few times. The trim removed 5 bases at V and 1 base at J, leaving 10 bases unmatched. CDR3 size: 16 residues. Germline CDR1 is SGHVS and CDR2 is FQNEAQ. The sample originates from a study of beta chain features in type 1 diabetes. Reverse transcription of all isolated RNA meant that expressed TCRB transcripts were sequenced. Sequencing was performed with immunoSEQ multiplex PCR; in TCRdb, only in-frame clones are kept and a portion is missing. The sample has around 290,000 clones; 8% are singletons. The J gene is TRBJ2-5, the V gene TRBV7-8, with 7 bases aligning to TRBD1. Sequencing was done on a sample of central memory CD4+ T cells from blood. This receptor was identified in a woman aged 18-30 years in good health. The DNA for the CDR3 is TGTGCCAGCAGCCGATGGGACAGTGGGGGCCAAGAGACCCAGTACTTC. Translated: CASSRWDSGGQETQYF.